This paragraph covers one TCR beta chain sequence. Its antigen is unidentified. This may be a read error, as it is one base from a much larger clone. No conserved phenylalanine or tryptophan ends this CDR3, so it is likely a read error. Healthy individuals of Caucasian origin from Russia, aged 6 to 90, served as donors. At least 6 micrograms of total RNA were extracted per sample. The data were taken from a study of blood T cells in healthy people across ages. CDR3 size: 13 residues. Germline CDR1 is MGHRA and CDR2 is YSYEKL. General study results and limits: Roughly linearly, TCR beta diversity per million T cells fell as age increased.

The authors ran a second PCR of 7 to 11 cycles using a sample-barcoded 5' primer and a J-beta primer mix. MiXCR was run by TCRdb on the 5' RACE reads, yielding one entry per CDR3 protein. The table has about 1.4 million distinct CDR3 sequences, 59% seen once. The chain uses TRBV4-1 and TRBJ2-5; D unclear. Matching the DNA end better, TRBJ2-7 makes the J call doubtful. Sequencing was carried out using blood. The receptor comes from a man aged 18-30 years in good health. Here the CDR3 reads CASSPPGVYEQYL. CDR3 nucleotide sequence: TGCGCCAGCAGCCCTCCTGGAGTTTACGAGCAGTACTTA.